The present T cell receptor beta chain was sequenced within a study of CXCR3 chemokines and chemotherapy response in bladder cancer. This clonotype qualifies as medium-sized. TCRdb independently ran MiXCR on the PCR reads; one entry per CDR3 protein. The profile shows 3,000 to 3,500 distinct CDR3 sequences, around 17% of them singletons. With 4 bases clipped from V and 8 bases from J, the junction kept 4 bases outside the gene matches. The CDR3 totals 13 residues. Germline V gene lookup returns CDR1 SGHNT and CDR2 YENEEA. This sequence originates from a human donor with bladder cancer that did not respond to neoadjuvant chemotherapy. The biological material was taken from a patient whose treatment included neoadjuvant chemotherapy. V is TRBV11-3 and J is TRBJ2-1, with 8 nucleotides matching TRBD1. The CDR3 bases are TGTGCCAGCAGCTCAGGACAGGGAGATGAGCAGTTCTTC. Its protein is CASSSGQGDEQFF.